This T cell receptor beta chain was sequenced in a study of regulatory T cells in long-lasting Graves disease. General observations from the study: Favored gene segments in persistent disease were TRBV28, TRBJ1-2 and TRBJ2-5.

About this clonotype itself: Its antigen remains unknown.

Time point described: persistent/refractory GD, antithyroid drugs over 5 years with positive TRAb. PBMC-derived RNA was used for the TCR library. Construction of TCR beta libraries relied on iRepertoire HTBI primers and on Arm-PCR targeting CDR3 regions. TCRdb used MiXCR to reprocess the multiplex PCR reads, holding one entry per CDR3 protein. In the table there are approximately 290,000 distinct CDR3 sequences, 20% to 25% of which are singletons. Germline V gene sequence: CDR1 SGHRS, CDR2 YFSETQ. V gave up 2 bases and J gave up 6 bases, with 13 bases separating them. The CDR3 runs to 14 residues. This receptor was taken from a female donor with Graves disease. This chain links TRBV5-1 with TRBJ2-3; perhaps TRBD2 as D (5 bases). The sequencing here drew on peripheral blood mononuclear cells (PBMCs), taken when the disease was refractory, from a patient treated with antithyroid drugs. CDR3 coding DNA: TGCGCCAGCAGCTTATATGGGAGAAGGGATACGCAGTATTTT. Protein product: CASSLYGRRDTQYF.